What follows are 13 T cell receptor beta chains derived from one specimen sequenced in a study of vaccination and CD4 T cells after COVID-19. Their antigens remain unidentified. At the Johns Hopkins FTIC core, DNA taken from cultured CD4+ T cells was sequenced by way of the Oncomine TCR Beta short-read assay. MiXCR, run by TCRdb on the PCR reads, gives a single entry per CDR3 protein. This sample has around 11,000 distinct CDR3 sequences, with around 28% found just once. The treatment denotes: approximately nine-day PBMC culture with coronavirus spike peptide pools or control peptides (ViraFEST assay). Sequenced sample: cultured CD4+ T cells from blood. These TCRs come from a human donor with COVID-19.

The chain recombines TRBV7-2 with TRBJ2-5; D is uncertain. Trimming removed 5 bases at V and 1 base at J, with 11 bases between. Germline loops: CDR1 SGHTA, CDR2 FQGNSA. The CDR3 totals 14 residues. The CDR3 DNA reads as TGTGCCAGCAGCCGAACAGTGACCCAAGAGACCCAGTACTTC. Protein sequence: CASSRTVTQETQYF.

This clonotype is categorized as medium-sized (0.01 to 0.1%). This sequence joins TRBV6-1 and TRBJ1-5; 10 bases align to TRBD1. Germline V gene sequence: CDR1 MNHNS, CDR2 SASEGT. The length of the CDR3 is 16 residues. Trimming cost V 3 bases and J 6 bases; bases outside gene matches: 8. As DNA, the CDR3 is TGTGCCAGCAGTGAGGGGGACAGGGGTTTTCGTCAGCCCCAGCATTTT. Translating it yields CASSEGDRGFRQPQHF.

This clonotype was seen a few times. This chain links TRBV12-3 or TRBV12-4 with TRBJ1-6, with D perhaps TRBD1 (6 bases). CDR3 length: 16 amino acids. Trimming stripped 3 bases from V and 5 bases from J, with 14 bases between. CDR3 in amino acids: CASSFRGAANNSPLHF. In DNA form, the CDR3 reads TGTGCCAGCAGTTTCCGGGGGGCGGCAAATAATTCACCCCTCCACTTT.

In its sample, this clonotype was seen once. CDR3 DNA sequence: TGTGCCAGCATGTCCAGAGGGGGCGACGGCGCGAACACCGGGGAGCTGTTTTTT. Translating gives CASMSRGGDGANTGELFF. The chain uses TRBV4-2 and TRBJ2-2; 7 bases fit TRBD1. After removal of 7 bases from V and 0 bases from J, the junction contained 14 bases not matched to a gene. Looked up from germline, CDR1 is LGHNA and CDR2 is YNFKEQ. This CDR3 spans 18 amino acids.

This chain uses TRBV10-1 with TRBJ1-2; D not certain. Trimming shortened V by 3 bases and J by 4 bases, and 9 bases separated the two germline ends. This CDR3 is built from 13 residues. The germline V gene encodes CDR1 WNHNN and CDR2 SYGVQD (reference sequence). The CDR3: CASSEKGLYGYTF. CDR3 nucleotide sequence: TGCGCCAGCAGTGAAAAGGGTCTCTATGGCTACACCTTC.

The chain combines TRBV20-1 with TRBJ2-3; 8 nucleotides align to TRBD2. V lost 3 bases to trimming and J lost 5 bases; unmatched junction nucleotides: 7. CDR3 length equals 14 residues. Germline V gene lookup returns CDR1 DFQATT and CDR2 SNEGSKA (reference sequence). This CDR3 is CSASGGAGGDTQYF. The DNA of the CDR3 is TGCAGTGCTAGCGGGGGGGCCGGTGGAGATACGCAGTATTTT.

The chain employs TRBV6-5 and TRBJ1-1; 7 bases fit TRBD1. The CDR3 totals 15 residues. With 0 bases clipped from V and 7 bases from J, the junction kept 8 bases outside the gene matches. Germline CDR1 is MNHEY and CDR2 is SVGAGI. The CDR3 loop is CASSYSPTGALEAFF. CDR3 in DNA: TGTGCCAGCAGTTACTCCCCCACAGGGGCTCTTGAAGCTTTCTTT.

The rearrangement uses TRBV29-1 and TRBJ1-2, with D maybe TRBD1 (5 bases). Trimming took 2 bases from V and 3 from J, leaving 10 bases between them. The V gene's germline CDR1 is SQVTM and CDR2 ANQGSEA. CDR3 length equals 13 residues. The CDR3 DNA is TGCAGCGTTGAATACCAGGGAGACTATGGCTACACCTTC. Amino acids: CSVEYQGDYGYTF.

This chain uses TRBV6-1 with TRBJ2-3, with 16 bases fitting TRBD2. This CDR3 has 17 amino acids. From germline, CDR1 is MNHNS and CDR2 SASEGT. V was clipped by 5 bases and J by 5 bases; unmatched bases: 7. The CDR3: CASSSRGLAGGIDTQYF. DNA of the CDR3: TGTGCCAGCAGTAGTAGGGGACTAGCGGGGGGGATAGATACGCAGTATTTT.

The chain has TRBV20-1 and TRBJ2-7; 8 bases align to TRBD2. Germline CDR1 is DFQATT and CDR2 is SNEGSKA (reference sequence). The V segment lost 0 bases and the J segment 3 bases; nucleotides outside the gene matches: 10. The CDR3 consists of 16 residues. The CDR3 protein is CSARDRAGAPRYEQYF. In DNA, the CDR3 is TGCAGTGCTAGAGATCGAGCGGGGGCCCCTCGCTACGAGCAGTACTTC.

This clonotype was recorded a few times. This sequence joins TRBV7-9 and TRBJ1-1; D not resolved. Trimming removed 4 bases at V and 11 bases at J, with 17 bases between. Per germline, CDR1 SEHNR and CDR2 FQNEAQ (reference sequence). This CDR3 has 13 amino acids. The CDR3: CASSSMSEQGAFF. The CDR3 DNA reads as TGTGCCAGCAGCTCGATGAGCGAACAAGGCGCTTTCTTT.

The chain is built from TRBV2 and TRBJ2-2; D call uncertain. The V gene's germline CDR1 is SNHLY and CDR2 FYNNEI. Trimming removed 1 base from V and 0 bases from J, with 3 bases in between. The CDR3 contains 14 residues. The DNA for the CDR3 is TGTGCCAGCAGTGAAGTCGCGAACACCGGGGAGCTGTTTTTT. Encoded protein: CASSEVANTGELFF. The variable domain in full, with the rest retrieved from reference TRBV2 and TRBJ2-2, is EPEVTQTPSHQVTQMGQEVILRCVPISNHLYFYWYRQILGQKVEFLVSFYNNEISEKSEIFDDQFSVERPDGSNFTLKIRSTKLEDSAMYFCASSEVANTGELFFGEGSRLTVL.

The V call is TRBV11-2, the J call TRBJ2-7; 7 nucleotides line up with TRBD1. This CDR3 is built from 13 residues. V gave up 5 bases and J gave up 2 bases; unmatched junction bases: 3. Germline assignment: CDR1 SGHAT and CDR2 FQNNGV. CDR3 residues: CASSRDSTYEQYF. The DNA of the CDR3 is TGTGCCAGCAGCCGGGACAGTACCTACGAGCAGTACTTC.